The rows below give T cell receptor beta chains drawn from one sample of a study of T-cell memory formation after mild COVID-19. One entry per CDR3 protein results from TCRdb running MiXCR on the 5' RACE reads. The table lists 120,000 to 150,000 distinct CDR3 sequences, 15% to 20% of them singletons. The sequenced sample consisted of PBMCs or a T cell subset sorted from them (not recorded which). Every receptor here comes from an adult woman who had mild COVID-19 (a few samples of this study predate the infection). Cell type and time point are not known. Both conserved end residues are part of each CDR3. Fields, in order: J gene, V gene, D gene, clone size, CDR3 protein, CDR3 DNA. D genes are given only for firm matches. A clone size is listed for some rows: how often the clone was seen (once, few, many), or a class if it is expanded.

j_call: TRBJ2-7
v_call: TRBV5-5
d_call: TRBD1
clone_size: many
cdr3_aa: CASSLAGQGYEQYF
cdr3_nt: TGTGCCAGCAGCTTGGCTGGACAGGGTTACGAGCAGTACTTC

j_call: TRBJ2-1
v_call: TRBV12-3/TRBV12-4
d_call: NA
clone_size: few
cdr3_aa: CASSLAGGPGEQFF
cdr3_nt: TGTGCCAGCAGTTTAGCGGGGGGGCCGGGTGAGCAGTTCTTC

j_call: TRBJ1-1
v_call: TRBV12-3/TRBV12-4
d_call: TRBD1
clone_size: NA
cdr3_aa: CATGQGAYTEAFF
cdr3_nt: TGTGCCACGGGGCAGGGGGCGTACACTGAAGCTTTCTTT

j_call: TRBJ2-1
v_call: TRBV7-2
d_call: TRBD2
clone_size: NA
cdr3_aa: CASSLAGGSEREQFF
cdr3_nt: TGTGCCAGCAGCTTAGCGGGGGGGTCCGAGCGGGAGCAGTTCTTC

j_call: TRBJ1-3
v_call: TRBV12-3/TRBV12-4
d_call: NA
clone_size: once
cdr3_aa: CASSKNRQRRDTIYF
cdr3_nt: TGTGCCAGCAGTAAAAACCGACAGCGACGAGACACCATATATTTT

j_call: TRBJ2-3
v_call: TRBV2
d_call: TRBD2
clone_size: NA
cdr3_aa: CASSSGTSTSSTDTQYF
cdr3_nt: TGTGCCAGCAGTTCCGGGACTAGTACCTCTAGCACAGATACGCAGTATTTT

j_call: TRBJ2-1
v_call: TRBV5-1
d_call: TRBD2
clone_size: NA
cdr3_aa: CASSSGGGSYEQFF
cdr3_nt: TGCGCCAGCAGCTCGGGGGGGGGTTCGTATGAGCAGTTCTTC

j_call: TRBJ1-1
v_call: TRBV7-6
d_call: NA
clone_size: NA
cdr3_aa: CASSLAERTEAFF
cdr3_nt: TGTGCCAGCAGCTTAGCAGAGAGGACTGAAGCTTTCTTT

j_call: TRBJ1-5
v_call: TRBV3-1
d_call: NA
clone_size: few
cdr3_aa: CASSQGGSWQPQHF
cdr3_nt: TGTGCCAGCAGCCAAGGTGGTAGTTGGCAGCCCCAGCATTTT

j_call: TRBJ1-1
v_call: TRBV7-9
d_call: NA
clone_size: few
cdr3_aa: CASSLIAPQSSLGTEAFF
cdr3_nt: TGTGCCAGCAGCTTAATAGCACCCCAGTCTTCCCTGGGCACTGAAGCTTTCTTT

j_call: TRBJ2-2
v_call: TRBV12-3/TRBV12-4
d_call: TRBD2
clone_size: NA
cdr3_aa: CASRKGLAGGLGTGELFF
cdr3_nt: TGTGCCAGCAGAAAGGGACTAGCGGGAGGGTTAGGAACCGGGGAGCTGTTTTTT

j_call: TRBJ1-1
v_call: TRBV20-1
d_call: NA
clone_size: NA
cdr3_aa: CSASVKNTEAFF
cdr3_nt: TGCAGTGCTAGTGTCAAGAACACTGAAGCTTTCTTT

j_call: TRBJ2-5
v_call: TRBV7-9
d_call: NA
clone_size: NA
cdr3_aa: CASSLRTLPETQYF
cdr3_nt: TGTGCCAGCAGCTTACGGACACTCCCAGAGACCCAGTACTTC

j_call: TRBJ2-7
v_call: TRBV3-1
d_call: TRBD1
clone_size: NA
cdr3_aa: CASSLRTGKQYF
cdr3_nt: TGTGCCAGCAGCCTAAGGACAGGGAAGCAGTACTTC

j_call: TRBJ2-2
v_call: TRBV5-4
d_call: TRBD1
clone_size: NA
cdr3_aa: CASSLVLGRGTGELFF
cdr3_nt: TGTGCCAGCAGCTTAGTTCTGGGCAGGGGGACCGGGGAGCTGTTTTTT

j_call: TRBJ2-2
v_call: TRBV19
d_call: NA
clone_size: once
cdr3_aa: CASTKRLGQNGELFF
cdr3_nt: TGTGCCAGTACAAAGCGACTAGGTCAGAACGGGGAGCTGTTTTTT

j_call: TRBJ1-3
v_call: TRBV27
d_call: NA
clone_size: many
cdr3_aa: CASRPGGGGNTIYF
cdr3_nt: TGTGCCAGCCGACCCGGGGGAGGTGGAAACACCATATATTTT

j_call: TRBJ1-1
v_call: TRBV5-4
d_call: NA
clone_size: few
cdr3_aa: CASSSVQGNTEAFF
cdr3_nt: TGTGCCAGCAGCTCCGTACAGGGGAACACTGAAGCTTTCTTT

j_call: TRBJ2-1
v_call: TRBV7-9
d_call: TRBD2
clone_size: NA
cdr3_aa: CASSLAVSGRLNEQFF
cdr3_nt: TGTGCCAGCAGCTTAGCTGTTAGCGGGAGGTTAAATGAGCAGTTCTTC

j_call: TRBJ1-1
v_call: TRBV18
d_call: NA
clone_size: once
cdr3_aa: CASSPALEKNTEAFF
cdr3_nt: TGTGCCAGCTCACCAGCGCTAGAGAAGAACACTGAAGCTTTCTTT

j_call: TRBJ2-7
v_call: TRBV12-3/TRBV12-4
d_call: TRBD2
clone_size: few
cdr3_aa: CASSPGTSGRFIYEQYF
cdr3_nt: TGTGCCAGCAGTCCCGGGACTAGCGGGAGATTTATCTACGAGCAGTACTTC

j_call: TRBJ2-5
v_call: TRBV20-1
d_call: NA
clone_size: few
cdr3_aa: CSASPLAGAGETQYF
cdr3_nt: TGCAGTGCTAGCCCCTTGGCGGGGGCTGGGGAGACCCAGTACTTC

j_call: TRBJ2-7
v_call: TRBV28
d_call: NA
clone_size: NA
cdr3_aa: CASSFPLRSSYEQYF
cdr3_nt: TGTGCCAGCAGTTTCCCCCTCAGGAGCTCCTACGAGCAGTACTTC

j_call: TRBJ2-1
v_call: TRBV19
d_call: NA
clone_size: NA
cdr3_aa: CASSWVGGRNEQFF
cdr3_nt: TGTGCCAGTAGTTGGGTTGGGGGGAGGAATGAGCAGTTCTTC

j_call: TRBJ1-1
v_call: TRBV7-8
d_call: TRBD1
clone_size: NA
cdr3_aa: CASSFGTVLTEAFF
cdr3_nt: TGTGCCAGCAGCTTCGGGACAGTCCTCACTGAAGCTTTCTTT

j_call: TRBJ2-6
v_call: TRBV5-1
d_call: NA
clone_size: NA
cdr3_aa: CASSSERGSGANVLTF
cdr3_nt: TGCGCCAGCAGCTCAGAGAGGGGTTCTGGGGCCAACGTCCTGACTTTC

j_call: TRBJ1-1
v_call: TRBV29-1
d_call: NA
clone_size: NA
cdr3_aa: CSVEDWGQEDSEAFF
cdr3_nt: TGCAGCGTTGAAGATTGGGGGCAGGAGGATAGTGAAGCTTTCTTT

j_call: TRBJ1-2
v_call: TRBV7-8
d_call: NA
clone_size: NA
cdr3_aa: CASSPNPGHINYGYTF
cdr3_nt: TGTGCCAGCAGCCCAAATCCGGGACACATCAACTATGGCTACACCTTC

j_call: TRBJ2-7
v_call: TRBV7-2
d_call: TRBD1
clone_size: NA
cdr3_aa: CASSPGQYLGEQYF
cdr3_nt: TGTGCCAGCAGCCCGGGACAGTACTTGGGAGAGCAGTACTTC

j_call: TRBJ2-5
v_call: TRBV24-1
d_call: NA
clone_size: many
cdr3_aa: CATSDYRQYQETQYF
cdr3_nt: TGTGCCACCAGTGATTATAGACAGTACCAAGAGACCCAGTACTTC

j_call: TRBJ2-3
v_call: TRBV4-2
d_call: NA
clone_size: few
cdr3_aa: CASSQDDGGDTQYF
cdr3_nt: TGTGCCAGCAGCCAAGATGATGGTGGAGATACGCAGTATTTT

j_call: TRBJ1-1
v_call: TRBV5-5
d_call: NA
clone_size: NA
cdr3_aa: CASSLWGGGTEAFF
cdr3_nt: TGTGCCAGCAGCTTGTGGGGTGGAGGCACTGAAGCTTTCTTT

j_call: TRBJ1-6
v_call: TRBV3-1
d_call: NA
clone_size: NA
cdr3_aa: CASSQEVSTVYNSPLHF
cdr3_nt: TGTGCCAGCAGCCAAGAGGTTTCGACGGTTTATAATTCACCCCTCCACTTT

j_call: TRBJ2-1
v_call: TRBV12-3/TRBV12-4
d_call: TRBD2
clone_size: NA
cdr3_aa: CASSLPGTSGRRELYNEQFF
cdr3_nt: TGTGCCAGCAGTTTACCCGGGACTAGCGGGAGAAGAGAACTGTACAATGAGCAGTTCTTC

j_call: TRBJ2-7
v_call: TRBV4-3
d_call: NA
clone_size: NA
cdr3_aa: CASSQWRQQSYEQYF
cdr3_nt: TGCGCCAGCAGCCAATGGAGACAGCAGTCCTACGAGCAGTACTTC

j_call: TRBJ2-2
v_call: TRBV2
d_call: NA
clone_size: NA
cdr3_aa: CASKGYLPTGELFF
cdr3_nt: TGTGCCAGCAAAGGCTACCTACCCACCGGGGAGCTGTTTTTT

j_call: TRBJ2-1
v_call: TRBV25-1
d_call: NA
clone_size: NA
cdr3_aa: CASSEWDRYNEQFF
cdr3_nt: TGTGCCAGCAGTGAGTGGGACCGGTACAATGAGCAGTTCTTC

j_call: TRBJ2-7
v_call: TRBV7-9
d_call: TRBD1
clone_size: NA
cdr3_aa: CASSLALTGGYEQYF
cdr3_nt: TGTGCCAGCAGCTTAGCGCTTACAGGGGGCTACGAGCAGTACTTC

j_call: TRBJ2-3
v_call: TRBV12-3/TRBV12-4
d_call: TRBD2
clone_size: NA
cdr3_aa: CASSPAGREDTQYF
cdr3_nt: TGTGCCAGCAGTCCAGCGGGGCGAGAAGATACGCAGTATTTT

j_call: TRBJ1-1
v_call: TRBV20-1
d_call: NA
clone_size: few
cdr3_aa: CSAPQGGEAFF
cdr3_nt: TGCAGTGCTCCACAGGGAGGTGAAGCTTTCTTT

j_call: TRBJ2-3
v_call: TRBV30
d_call: NA
clone_size: few
cdr3_aa: CAWSKGMDVGDTQYF
cdr3_nt: TGTGCCTGGAGCAAAGGGATGGACGTGGGAGATACGCAGTATTTT

j_call: TRBJ2-7
v_call: TRBV12-3/TRBV12-4
d_call: NA
clone_size: few
cdr3_aa: CASSLVSGRTYEQYF
cdr3_nt: TGTGCCAGCAGTTTAGTGAGCGGGCGTACCTACGAGCAGTACTTC

j_call: TRBJ2-1
v_call: TRBV7-3
d_call: NA
clone_size: NA
cdr3_aa: CASSLQGGISYNEQFF
cdr3_nt: TGTGCCAGCAGCTTACAAGGAGGGATTTCCTACAATGAGCAGTTCTTC

j_call: TRBJ2-1
v_call: TRBV5-1
d_call: TRBD2
clone_size: few
cdr3_aa: CASSGIGGGRGEQFF
cdr3_nt: TGCGCCAGCAGCGGGATCGGCGGGGGGCGGGGTGAGCAGTTCTTC

j_call: TRBJ2-3
v_call: TRBV5-1
d_call: TRBD2
clone_size: NA
cdr3_aa: CASKIGRGTDTQYF
cdr3_nt: TGCGCCAGCAAGATCGGGAGGGGCACAGATACGCAGTATTTT

j_call: TRBJ2-5
v_call: TRBV7-9
d_call: TRBD1
clone_size: NA
cdr3_aa: CASSLTGVQETQYF
cdr3_nt: TGTGCCAGCAGCTTAACAGGGGTACAAGAGACCCAGTACTTC

j_call: TRBJ2-1
v_call: TRBV20-1
d_call: TRBD2
clone_size: few
cdr3_aa: CSARWASGPNEQFF
cdr3_nt: TGCAGTGCCAGATGGGCTAGCGGGCCTAATGAGCAGTTCTTC

j_call: TRBJ2-1
v_call: TRBV20-1
d_call: NA
clone_size: few
cdr3_aa: CSATYYNEQFF
cdr3_nt: TGCAGTGCTACCTACTACAATGAGCAGTTCTTC

j_call: TRBJ2-7
v_call: TRBV20-1
d_call: NA
clone_size: NA
cdr3_aa: CSARLTGRTGGNYEQYF
cdr3_nt: TGCAGTGCTAGGCTCACTGGGAGGACAGGTGGGAACTACGAGCAGTACTTC

j_call: TRBJ2-3
v_call: TRBV5-1
d_call: TRBD1
clone_size: few
cdr3_aa: CASSSSGGADTQYF
cdr3_nt: TGCGCCAGCAGCTCATCAGGGGGCGCGGATACGCAGTATTTT

j_call: TRBJ1-2
v_call: TRBV5-1
d_call: NA
clone_size: NA
cdr3_aa: CASSLIPTNYGYTF
cdr3_nt: TGCGCCAGCAGCTTGATACCAACCAACTATGGCTACACCTTC

j_call: TRBJ1-4
v_call: TRBV7-9
d_call: NA
clone_size: few
cdr3_aa: CASSLGTAVVEKLFF
cdr3_nt: TGTGCCAGCAGCTTAGGTACAGCGGTTGTTGAAAAACTGTTTTTT

j_call: TRBJ2-7
v_call: TRBV7-2
d_call: NA
clone_size: NA
cdr3_aa: CASSPTAGQGTEQYF
cdr3_nt: TGTGCCAGCAGCCCCACGGCGGGGCAGGGAACCGAGCAGTACTTC

j_call: TRBJ1-5
v_call: TRBV3-1
d_call: NA
clone_size: few
cdr3_aa: CASSRSGPNQPQHF
cdr3_nt: TGTGCCAGCAGCCGATCTGGGCCAAATCAGCCCCAGCATTTT

j_call: TRBJ2-4
v_call: TRBV5-1
d_call: TRBD1
clone_size: NA
cdr3_aa: CASSSGTVVAKNIQYF
cdr3_nt: TGCGCCAGCAGCTCGGGGACAGTAGTAGCCAAAAACATTCAGTACTTC

j_call: TRBJ2-7
v_call: TRBV29-1
d_call: TRBD2
clone_size: few
cdr3_aa: CSVAEAGGGYEQYF
cdr3_nt: TGCAGCGTTGCCGAAGCGGGAGGCGGTTACGAGCAGTACTTC

j_call: TRBJ2-7
v_call: TRBV20-1
d_call: NA
clone_size: many
cdr3_aa: CSATQTSYEQYF
cdr3_nt: TGCAGTGCTACCCAAACCTCCTACGAGCAGTACTTC

j_call: TRBJ2-5
v_call: TRBV30
d_call: TRBD2
clone_size: NA
cdr3_aa: CAWSRAGVPQETQYF
cdr3_nt: TGTGCCTGGAGTAGGGCGGGGGTGCCTCAAGAGACCCAGTACTTC

j_call: TRBJ1-1
v_call: TRBV20-1
d_call: TRBD1
clone_size: NA
cdr3_aa: CSAHEGAVNTEAFF
cdr3_nt: TGCAGTGCGCACGAGGGGGCGGTAAACACTGAAGCTTTCTTT